The clone carrying this TCR beta chain appeared many times. Its matching antigen is unknown. Germline values: CDR1 DFQATT, CDR2 SNEGSKA (reference sequence). The CDR3 runs to 15 residues. The J segment lost 3 bases and the V segment lost 0 bases, leaving 8 bases of the junction unmatched. These data originate in a study of T cells in Graves' hyperthyroidism and ophthalmopathy. Study-wide results and limits: Onset of ophthalmopathy came a median approximately 6.5 months after the model predicted it.

Investigators excluded patients with uncontrolled infection, other autoimmune disease, pregnancy or lactation. Template material for amplifying TCR beta CDR3 regions consisted of RNA transcripts. First-round RT-PCR targeting the TCR CDR3 was performed with the HTBI primer set. MiXCR was run by TCRdb on the multiplex PCR reads, yielding one entry per CDR3 protein. Of 450,000 to 650,000 distinct CDR3 sequences in the sample, 14% are singletons; the top ten hold around 7%. Sequenced material: blood. This receptor was taken from a woman younger than 30 with Graves' ophthalmopathy. The chain couples TRBV20-1 to TRBJ2-7, with 7 nucleotides matching TRBD2. The CDR3 region is CSARDSGKVVYEQYF. The CDR3 region has the DNA TGCAGTGCTAGAGACAGCGGGAAGGTGGTCTACGAGCAGTACTTC.